This paragraph covers one TCR beta chain sequence. In this sample, this clonotype turned up many times. No cognate antigen has been identified for it. Base qualities were left out, and no much larger clone turns up one base away. Two rounds of multiplex PCR on genomic DNA were used to amplify the TCR beta CDR3 region. In the first round of PCR, primers specific to each TRBV and TRBJ gene were used, and the primer sequences are filed in Chinese patent CN105087789A. Universal primers were used in the second PCR round. The Roche High Pure PCR Template Preparation Kit was used to extract genomic DNA from frozen PBMCs. The libraries underwent paired-end sequencing with 151 bp reads on an Illumina HiSeq 3000. In the authors' own workflow: Raw reads lacking the multiplex PCR primer sequences were removed with CutAdapt. Using PEAR, the high-quality paired reads were merged into contigs. MiXCR assigned TRB V, D and J gene segments to each contig by aligning to reference sequences. To remove sequencing errors, CDR3 sequences were clustered according to base quality and sequence similarity. Shannon entropy, normalized by the natural log of the productive TCR sequence number, served as the measure of diversity. Clonality was defined as one minus Shannon entropy divided by the natural log of the number of unique clonotypes. Progression-free survival cut-offs for repertoire metrics were chosen using the Youden index of ROC curves, with analyses run in R 3.5.3. The public reads were reprocessed in TCRdb via fastp at Q25 and MiXCR, keeping in-frame beta chains. Every CDR3 protein is listed once, alongside the most common genes and DNA of its rows. TCRdb, not the authors, supplied the V and J calls. Recorded for this sample are over 15,000 distinct CDR3 sequences; over 45% of them occurred a single time. The ten largest clones represent over 25% of the sample.

These data come from a study of prognosis after radiotherapy for stage I lung cancer (dated by TCRdb to about 2021). For the wider study: Between April 2018 and early 2019, fewer than 20 patients with stage I NSCLC were enrolled in Nanjing, China. About 13 patients had newly diagnosed primary stage I lung tumors, and roughly five had oligometastatic NSCLC after surgical resection of the primary tumor. All patients were regarded as medically inoperable, because of comorbidities in over 10 patients and refusal of surgery in several patients. The cohort comprised 10 to 15 men and about six women with a median age of almost 75 years, ranging from roughly 50 to 84 years. Squamous cell carcinoma histology was identified in several patients, and adenocarcinoma histology was identified in more than ten patients. SBRT was given in 3 to 5 fractions with a biologically effective dose of at least 100 Gy, using image-guided IMRT or VMAT. SBRT was not combined with any concurrent therapy in any patient. After SBRT, distant metastases developed in about 20% of the 19 patients at a median of approximately seven months, while the remaining 15 patients had no significant progression. The study profiled peripheral blood TCR beta repertoires from stage I NSCLC patients before and after stereotactic body radiotherapy and related them to distant failure. The study took one blood sample before SBRT and one after SBRT from each of about 19 patients and sequenced all 38 samples.

The CDR3, cysteine through phenylalanine, is 12 amino acids long. Of the read, only the CDR3 DNA is kept; its 36 bases are in frame from base 1. The germline V gene (reference sequence) yields LGHDT for CDR1 and YNNKEL for CDR2. V gives up 0 bases and J gives up 4 bases, and the segment between their germline ends measures 3 bases. Overall study results and their limits: TRBV and TRBJ usage frequencies reportedly differed by metastasis status, in two V genes at baseline and in fewer than 10 V and two J genes after SBRT. All reported P values were unadjusted for multiple comparisons. The study was limited by its small cohort and short follow-up, and the findings require independent validation. Whether the expanded TCR clones were tumor-specific was not determined. Post-SBRT Shannon entropy and its change from baseline were lower in patients who developed distant metastases; baseline Shannon entropy was not associated with metastases. A decrease in unique TCR clone counts was observed after SBRT (median roughly 10,000 before versus roughly 6,900 after; Wilcoxon paired P=0.011).

All patients had node-negative disease on CT and PET/CT, and none had a history of other malignancies or prior chemotherapy or radiotherapy. At each of two time points, around 6 milliliters of peripheral venous blood were collected into EDTA tubes. Ficoll-Paque Plus density-gradient centrifugation was used to isolate PBMCs. Samples were stored at -80°C immediately after collection until analysis. Source: PBMCs, taken before or after stereotactic body radiation therapy (not recorded which). The rearranged chain carries TRBV3-1 and TRBJ1-2, with no D gene named confidently. The clonotype was recovered from a donor aged 50 or older with non-small cell lung cancer. DNA sequence: TGTGCCAGCAGCCAAGACGGCTATGGCTACACCTTC. Its protein reads: CASSQDGYGYTF.